The 22 T cell receptor beta chains below all came from one sample that was sequenced in a study of blood T cell repertoires in COVID-19. The data were produced by immunoSEQ multiplex PCR, yet TCRdb's version contains in-frame clones alone and is incomplete. The table includes about 56,000 clones, 80% to 90% detected once. Source material: peripheral blood. Receptors originate from a woman aged 55-70 years with COVID-19, enrolled during active disease.

The gene calls are TRBV5-6 and TRBJ1-2, with 8 bases fitting TRBD1. The CDR3 is made up of 17 amino acids. Looked up from germline, CDR1 is SGHDT and CDR2 is YYEEEE. Trimming removed 1 base from V and 4 bases from J; junction bases left unmatched: 12. This CDR3 is CASSLMGDRGGPYGYTF. Here the CDR3 DNA reads TGTGCCAGCAGCTTGATGGGTGACAGGGGAGGGCCCTATGGCTACACCTTC.

The rearrangement uses TRBV10-3 and TRBJ1-1; tentatively, D is TRBD1 (6 bases). V was clipped by 2 bases and J by 9 bases, with 13 bases between them. Germline-derived CDR1 and CDR2 are ENHRY and SYGVKD. CDR3 length equals 13 residues. Written as DNA, the CDR3 is TGTGCCATCAGTGAGACCGAGCAGGGGAAAGCTTTCTTT. It yields the protein CAISETEQGKAFF.

The gene calls are TRBV7-2 and TRBJ1-6; 8 bases are shared with TRBD1. The CDR3 is 16 amino acids. The J segment lost 9 bases and the V segment lost 1 base, leaving 8 bases of the junction unmatched. Germline V gene lookup returns CDR1 SGHTA and CDR2 FQGNSA. The CDR3 bases are TGTGCCAGCAGCTTAGACCCAGGGGGCGCGGGTTCACCCCTCCACTTT. Its translation: CASSLDPGGAGSPLHF.

The chain employs TRBV7-2 and TRBJ2-7; 12 bases are a match to TRBD1. From germline, CDR1 is SGHTA and CDR2 FQGNSA. Trimming at V came to 6 bases and at J to 7 bases, leaving 7 bases not matched to a gene. The CDR3 sequence is 14 residues long. In DNA, the CDR3 is TGTGCCAGCAGTCAGGGACAGGGGGCGAAGGAGCAGTACTTC. Its protein is CASSQGQGAKEQYF.

This rearrangement joins TRBV9 to TRBJ2-2; 13 nucleotides align to TRBD2. CDR1 and CDR2 from the germline V gene are SGDLS and YYNGEE. The CDR3 is 18 residues long. Germline trimming cut 0 bases from V and 3 bases from J; bases unmatched to any gene: 5. The CDR3 loop reads CASSVGLGLAGDTGELFF. The CDR3, as DNA: TGTGCCAGCAGCGTAGGGTTAGGACTAGCGGGAGACACCGGGGAGCTGTTTTTT.

The chain carries TRBV7-2 and TRBJ2-7; 7 positions agree with TRBD1. This CDR3 contains 13 residues. CDR1 SGHTA and CDR2 FQGNSA come from the germline V gene. With 5 bases clipped from V and 2 bases from J, the junction kept 3 bases outside the gene matches. The CDR3 loop is CASSVGQPYEQYF. The CDR3 DNA is TGTGCCAGCAGCGTGGGACAGCCCTACGAGCAGTACTTC. The full variable domain, its missing parts supplied by reference TRBV7-2 and TRBJ2-7, is GAGVSQSPSNKVTEKGKDVELRCDPISGHTALYWYRQSLGQGLEFLIYFQGNSAPDKSGLPSDRFSAERTGGSVSTLTIQRTQQEDSAVYLCASSVGQPYEQYFGPGTRLTVT.

With regard to this clone: Other nucleotide sequences from this sample produce the same CDR3. The chain employs TRBV10-3 and TRBJ1-1, with 7 bases identical to TRBD1. The CDR3 covers 13 residues. The ends lost 6 bases at V and 2 bases at J; junction bases unmatched: 3. The germline V gene has CDR1 ENHRY and CDR2 SYGVKD. This CDR3 reads CAISDRVNTEAFF. CDR3 in DNA: TGTGCCATCAGCGACAGGGTCAACACTGAAGCTTTCTTT.

The genes are TRBV9 and TRBJ1-4, with TRBD1 matching 8 bases. Trimming took 0 bases from V and 8 from J; bases not matched to a gene: 6. This CDR3 is 15 amino acids long. Germline V gives CDR1 SGDLS, CDR2 YYNGEE. CDR3 bases: TGTGCCAGCAGCGTAGAAGCAGGGGGCATGGAAAAACTGTTTTTT. This gives the protein CASSVEAGGMEKLFF. The full variable domain, its missing parts supplied by reference TRBV9 and TRBJ1-4, is DSGVTQTPKHLITATGQRVTLRCSPRSGDLSVYWYQQSLDQGLQFLIQYYNGEERAKGNILERFSAQQFPDLHSELNLSSLELGDSALYFCASSVEAGGMEKLFFGSGTQLSVL.

The chain has TRBV14 and TRBJ1-3; a possible D gene is TRBD1 (5 bases). CDR3 length equals 13 residues. V shed 3 bases and J shed 7 bases, with 10 bases lying between them. From germline, CDR1 is SGHDN and CDR2 FVKESK. The CDR3 DNA reads as TGTGCCAGCAGCCAGGTCAAGGGGAACACCATATATTTT. Translated: CASSQVKGNTIYF.

This clone was seen a few times. The V call is TRBV7-2, the J call TRBJ2-1, with 10 bases fitting TRBD2. Germline V CDR1 and CDR2: SGHTA, FQGNSA. The ends lost 1 base at V and 3 bases at J; junction bases unmatched: 3. This CDR3 contains 16 residues. The CDR3 region has the DNA TGTGCCAGCAGCTTAGATGTAGCGGGAGGCTACAATGAGCAGTTCTTC. It yields the protein CASSLDVAGGYNEQFF.

The rearrangement joins TRBV5-5 to TRBJ2-1, with TRBD1 identical over 10 bases. Germline assignment: CDR1 SGHKS and CDR2 YYEKEE (reference sequence). CDR3 length equals 14 residues. With V trimmed by 5 bases and J by 6 bases, 5 bases remained unmatched. CDR3 in amino acids: CASSPRTGGNEQFF. CDR3 DNA sequence: TGTGCCAGCAGTCCACGGACAGGGGGCAATGAGCAGTTCTTC.

The V gene is TRBV5-8, the J gene TRBJ2-2, with a tentative D call TRBD1 (5 bases). The CDR3 is 15 amino acids. The V end was cut by 4 bases, the J end by 0 bases, with 10 bases between. Germline V lookup: CDR1 SGHTS, CDR2 YDEGEE. CDR3 bases: TGTGCCAGCAGCCCCCCAGGGACGAACACCGGGGAGCTGTTTTTT. Translated, it gives CASSPPGTNTGELFF.

This sequence joins TRBV5-4 and TRBJ2-4, with 7 bases that match TRBD2. With 3 bases clipped from V and 7 bases from J, the junction kept 7 bases outside the gene matches. The CDR3 has 14 residues. The germline V gene has CDR1 SGHNT and CDR2 YYREEE (reference sequence). CDR3 amino acids: CASSWSGKRNIQYF. For the CDR3, the DNA is TGTGCCAGCAGCTGGAGCGGGAAAAGGAACATTCAGTACTTC.

This clone was counted once. The chain couples TRBV3-1 (or the pseudogene TRBV3-2) to TRBJ2-3; D call uncertain. V lost 0 bases to trimming and J lost 10 bases, with 11 bases between them. In germline, CDR1 is LGHDT, CDR2 YNNKEL (reference sequence). The CDR3 runs to 13 residues. DNA of the CDR3: TGTGCCAGCAGCCAAGAGAGGCGCTCATCGCAGTATTTT. Translated, it gives CASSQERRSSQYF.

The J gene is TRBJ2-1, the V gene TRBV19, with TRBD1 as a possible D gene (5 bases). CDR1 is LNHDA and CDR2 is SQIVND in the germline V gene (reference sequence). Trimming removed 6 bases from V and 0 bases from J, with 12 bases in between. The CDR3 is made up of 15 amino acids. CDR3 residues: CASRESGSSYNEQFF. The CDR3 DNA is TGTGCCAGTAGAGAATCAGGGTCCTCCTACAATGAGCAGTTCTTC.

This rearrangement joins TRBV11-2 to TRBJ2-7; D gene ambiguous. The CDR3 totals 12 residues. CDR1 is SGHAT and CDR2 is FQNNGV in the germline V gene. Trimming left V 5 bases short and J 0 bases short, with 5 bases between. The CDR3 spells CASSLFSYEQYF. The CDR3 DNA sequence: TGTGCCAGCAGCCTATTCTCCTACGAGCAGTACTTC.

The chain is built from TRBV21-1 and TRBJ1-5; the D call of TRBD1 is as the table states it, not checked on the DNA. TRBV21-1 corresponds to a pseudogene. The CDR3 spans 17 residues. The CDR3 sequence is CASSRGQGAPSNQPQHF. The DNA for the CDR3 is TGTGCCAGCAGCAGGGGACAGGGGGCCCCCAGCAATCAGCCCCAGCATTTT.

The rearrangement uses TRBV7-9 and TRBJ2-7; TRBD2 might be the D (6 bases). Germline CDR1 reads SEHNR; CDR2 reads FQNEAQ (reference sequence). Trimming took 4 bases from V and 2 from J, leaving 15 bases between them. The CDR3 is made up of 15 amino acids. This CDR3 is CASSSAGYSAYEQYF. CDR3 sequence (DNA): TGTGCCAGCAGCTCGGCGGGATACAGTGCCTACGAGCAGTACTTC.

This chain joins TRBV10-3 and TRBJ2-2; D gene unclear. CDR1 is ENHRY and CDR2 is SYGVKD in the germline V gene. V gave up 0 bases and J gave up 2 bases, with 7 bases separating them. The CDR3 consists of 15 residues. CDR3 region: CAISESSLNTGELFF. CDR3 coding DNA: TGTGCCATCAGTGAGTCGTCCCTAAACACCGGGGAGCTGTTTTTT.

V usage is TRBV5-6 and J usage is TRBJ2-7; D is possibly TRBD2 (6 bases). Germline V gene sequence: CDR1 SGHDT, CDR2 YYEEEE. Trimming removed 3 bases from V and 4 bases from J, with 20 bases in between. This CDR3 spans 16 amino acids. CDR3 sequence reads: CASSSVEGRFGYEQYF. The DNA for the CDR3 is TGTGCCAGCAGCTCGGTAGAGGGGAGGTTCGGGTACGAGCAGTACTTC. Together with reference TRBV5-6 and TRBJ2-7, the CDR3 gives the full variable domain: DAGVTQSPTHLIKTRGQQVTLRCSPKSGHDTVSWYQQALGQGPQFIFQYYEEEERQRGNFPDRFSGHQFPNYSSELNVNALLLGDSALYLCASSSVEGRFGYEQYFGPGTRLTVT.

This clone showed up just a few times. The chain carries TRBV4-2 and TRBJ2-7, with TRBD1 matching 9 bases. The CDR3 sequence is 15 residues long. CDR1 and CDR2 from the germline V gene are LGHNA and YNFKEQ. V lost 4 bases to trimming and J lost 0 bases; unmatched junction nucleotides: 4. The CDR3 sequence: CASSPEQGASYEQYF. The CDR3 nucleotides are TGTGCCAGCAGCCCGGAACAGGGGGCCTCCTACGAGCAGTACTTC.

This clone was seen once. The V and J genes are TRBV5-1 and TRBJ2-5; 8 nucleotides match TRBD2. CDR3 length: 16 amino acids. Germline CDR1 and CDR2: SGHRS and YFSETQ. With 1 base clipped from V and 4 bases from J, the junction kept 9 bases outside the gene matches. The CDR3 sequence is CASSLTSGALGETQYF. The CDR3 DNA sequence: TGCGCCAGCAGCTTGACTAGCGGAGCCCTCGGAGAGACCCAGTACTTC.